The rows below give T cell receptor beta chains drawn from one sample of a study of OX40 agonist ivuxolimab in advanced cancers. Sequencing was performed with immunoSEQ multiplex PCR; in TCRdb, only in-frame clones are kept and a portion is missing. The table includes approximately 52,000 clones, approximately 83% detected once. The sample here was CD4+ or CD8+ T cells sorted from blood, taken in a trial of the OX40 agonist ivuxolimab. Source of these receptors: an adult with an advanced solid tumor such as melanoma, head and neck, liver or kidney cancer. Each CDR3 is given with its conserved first and last residue. Fields, in order: J gene, V gene, D gene, clone size, CDR3 protein, CDR3 DNA. A D gene is named only where the DNA matches it firmly. Rows give clone size only sometimes, using once, few, many, or a class for an expanded clone.

>TRBJ1-1|TRBV6-5|NA|few
CASSSGTAEAFF
TGTGCCAGCAGTTCCGGGACCGCGGAAGCTTTCTTT
>TRBJ2-7|TRBV6-6|NA|once
CASKVWGPSYEQYF
TGTGCCAGCAAGGTGTGGGGGCCATCCTACGAGCAGTACTTC
>TRBJ2-7|TRBV7-9|TRBD1|NA
CASSLVLRTGYGEQYF
TGTGCCAGCAGCTTAGTACTTCGGACAGGGTATGGGGAGCAGTACTTC
>TRBJ2-1|TRBV7-3|NA|NA
CASSPDGGSYNEQFF
TGTGCCAGCAGCCCAGACGGGGGCTCCTACAATGAGCAGTTCTTC
>TRBJ1-5|TRBV21-1|NA|NA
CASLPMSRTDYQPQHF
TGTGCCAGCCTCCCTATGTCCCGGACAGATTATCAGCCCCAGCATTTT
>TRBJ2-3|TRBV7-9|NA|NA
CASSSFPDTQYF
TGTGCCAGCAGCTCCTTCCCCGATACGCAGTATTTT
>TRBJ1-3|TRBV4-1|NA|NA
CASSQVQISGNTIYF
TGCGCCAGCAGCCAAGTTCAAATCTCTGGAAACACCATATATTTT
>TRBJ1-5|TRBV18|TRBD1|NA
CASSRGDSGQPQHF
TGTGCCAGCTCCAGGGGGGACAGTGGGCAGCCCCAGCATTTT
>TRBJ1-5|TRBV7-9|NA|few
CASSLAGGLQPQHF
TGTGCCAGCAGCTTAGCGGGGGGCTTGCAGCCCCAGCATTTT
>TRBJ2-7|TRBV5-4|NA|NA
CASSLTDEQYF
TGTGCCAGCAGCCTGACAGACGAGCAGTACTTC
>TRBJ2-3|TRBV9|TRBD1|NA
CASSVVLGDRGEDTDTQYF
TGTGCCAGCAGCGTAGTTTTAGGGGACAGGGGAGAAGACACAGATACGCAGTATTTT
>TRBJ1-3|TRBV21-1|NA|NA
CASSKVRWQRPSGNTIYF
TGTGCCAGCAGCAAAGTGCGTTGGCAGCGCCCTTCTGGAAACACCATATATTTT
>TRBJ1-2|TRBV14|NA|NA
CASSQDRTFGRYGYTF
TGTGCCAGCAGCCAAGATAGGACGTTCGGGCGGTATGGCTACACCTTC
>TRBJ2-1|TRBV4-2|NA|NA
CASSQEVSNEQFF
TGTGCCAGCAGCCAAGAAGTTAGCAATGAGCAGTTCTTC
>TRBJ1-1|TRBV11-2|TRBD1|NA
CASSSRTGYTEAFF
TGTGCCAGCAGCTCTAGGACAGGATACACTGAAGCTTTCTTT
>TRBJ2-1|TRBV28|NA|NA
CASSLSHSYNEQFF
TGTGCCAGCAGTTTATCACACAGTTACAATGAGCAGTTCTTC
>TRBJ1-2|TRBV27|NA|once
CASSVTTGFYGYTF
TGTGCCAGCAGTGTCACCACAGGGTTTTATGGCTACACCTTC
>TRBJ2-1|TRBV27|TRBD1|NA
CASSGQGYKGTYNEQFF
TGTGCCAGCAGTGGACAGGGTTACAAGGGAACCTACAATGAGCAGTTCTTC
>TRBJ1-2|TRBV5-1|NA|NA
CASSFDSLNYGYTF
TGCGCCAGCAGCTTTGACAGTCTTAACTATGGCTACACCTTC
>TRBJ1-5|TRBV10-3|NA|NA
CAISRDSNQPQHF
TGTGCCATCAGTCGAGATAGCAATCAGCCCCAGCATTTT
>TRBJ1-3|TRBV28|NA|NA
CASSLTANPGNTIYF
TGTGCCAGCAGCTTGACCGCCAACCCTGGAAACACCATATATTTT
>TRBJ2-1|TRBV5-1|NA|NA
CASKAPSRASYNEQFF
TGCGCCAGCAAGGCCCCCTCCAGGGCCTCCTACAATGAGCAGTTCTTC
>TRBJ2-5|TRBV7-9|NA|once
CASSYLIEVNTGPEETQYF
TGTGCCAGCAGCTACCTAATAGAGGTTAACACCGGACCGGAAGAGACCCAGTACTTC
>TRBJ2-6|TRBV7-9|TRBD1|NA
CASSPATGGTGANVLTF
TGTGCCAGCAGTCCCGCGACAGGGGGTACTGGGGCCAACGTCCTGACTTTC
>TRBJ2-7|TRBV19|NA|NA
CASIGDSYEQYF
TGTGCCAGTATCGGAGACAGCTACGAGCAGTACTTC
>TRBJ1-5|TRBV29-1|NA|NA
CSVSEGYSNQPQHF
TGCAGCGTTTCTGAGGGGTATAGCAATCAGCCCCAGCATTTT
>TRBJ2-1|TRBV10-1|NA|NA
CASSGPVGGPFYEQFF
TGCGCCAGCAGTGGCCCAGTGGGGGGGCCGTTCTATGAGCAGTTCTTC
>TRBJ2-7|TRBV19|NA|NA
CASSPMTGYEQYF
TGTGCCAGTAGTCCAATGACAGGCTACGAGCAGTACTTC
>TRBJ2-5|TRBV9|NA|NA
CASSSGAPRETQYF
TGTGCCAGCAGCTCGGGGGCGCCCCGGGAGACCCAGTACTTC
>TRBJ2-1|TRBV2|NA|NA
CASSEGNEQFF
TGTGCCAGCAGTGAAGGCAATGAGCAGTTCTTC
>TRBJ1-2|TRBV4-3|NA|NA
CASSRPSEGNGYTF
TGCGCCAGCAGCCGGCCCTCGGAGGGGAATGGCTACACCTTC
>TRBJ2-7|TRBV27|NA|NA
CASSFGGGLSEQYF
TGTGCCAGCAGTTTTGGTGGGGGGCTGAGCGAGCAGTACTTC
>TRBJ2-1|TRBV9|NA|medium-sized
CASSVGTSIHEQFF
TGTGCCAGCAGCGTGGGCACTAGTATACATGAGCAGTTCTTC
>TRBJ2-7|TRBV9|TRBD2|NA
CASSKWEGFEQYF
TGTGCCAGCAGCAAATGGGAGGGTTTCGAGCAGTACTTC
>TRBJ1-2|TRBV4-1|NA|NA
CASSQSGGGGYTF
TGCGCCAGCAGCCAATCAGGAGGAGGAGGCTACACCTTC
>TRBJ2-7|TRBV7-9|NA|once
CASSPLADEQYF
TGTGCCAGCAGCCCCTTGGCCGACGAGCAGTACTTC
>TRBJ1-1|TRBV7-2|NA|NA
CASSLSIGDTEAFF
TGTGCCAGCAGCTTATCTATCGGGGACACTGAAGCTTTCTTT
>TRBJ2-7|TRBV6-6|NA|NA
CASSYSKGYEQYF
TGTGCCAGCAGTTACTCGAAGGGGTACGAGCAGTACTTC
>TRBJ2-7|TRBV5-6|NA|NA
CASSLGRDGYEQYF
TGTGCCAGCAGCTTGGGCAGGGATGGTTACGAGCAGTACTTC
>TRBJ1-2|TRBV10-1|NA|NA
CASRVGQPLNYGYTF
TGCGCCAGCAGAGTCGGACAGCCTCTAAACTATGGCTACACCTTC